One T cell receptor (beta chain) is described in this entry. At the deep level, the assay was run. Evenly divided among several immunoSEQ plates was the genomic DNA of each subset. The table came from immunoSEQ multiplex PCR; TCRdb's copy has only in-frame clones and leaves some out. The table records around 1.9 million clones, more than 85% of them present only once. This sample was taken from a study of shared clonotypes between healthy human individuals. Study in general: Contributing individuals were two females and three males aged 18 to 49.

As defined, naive CD8 cells were CD45RO-negative and positively selected for CCR7, with terminally differentiated effector memory CD45RA+ cells excluded. The donors, healthy adults who were HIV-negative, had experienced no recent acute infections or vaccinations. From germline, CDR1 is SNHLY and CDR2 FYNNEI. The CDR3 is 20 residues long. Trimming took 6 bases from V and 0 from J, leaving 29 bases between them. The V gene is TRBV2, the J gene TRBJ1-1; D is ambiguous. Sequenced material: naive CD8+ T cells from PBMCs. The sequence came from a man younger than 35 in good health. Some clones in this sample may be carry-over from other donors' samples. The CDR3 DNA sequence: TGTGCCAGCAGACTAAGGGTAGTACAGCAGAATAACCTTATGAACACTGAAGCTTTCTTT. This encodes CASRLRVVQQNNLMNTEAFF.